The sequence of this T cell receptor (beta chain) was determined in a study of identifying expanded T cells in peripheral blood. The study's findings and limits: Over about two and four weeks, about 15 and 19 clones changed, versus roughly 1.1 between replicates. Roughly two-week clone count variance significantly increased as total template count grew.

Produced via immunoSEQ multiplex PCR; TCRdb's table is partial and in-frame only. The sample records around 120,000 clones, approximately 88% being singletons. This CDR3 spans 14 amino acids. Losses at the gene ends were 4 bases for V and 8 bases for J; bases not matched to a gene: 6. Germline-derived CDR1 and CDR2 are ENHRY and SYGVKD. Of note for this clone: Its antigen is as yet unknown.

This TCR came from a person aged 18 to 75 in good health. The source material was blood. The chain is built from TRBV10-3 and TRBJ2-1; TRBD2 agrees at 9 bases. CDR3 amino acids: CAISALAGRHEQFF. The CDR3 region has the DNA TGTGCCATCAGTGCCCTAGCGGGGAGGCATGAGCAGTTCTTC.